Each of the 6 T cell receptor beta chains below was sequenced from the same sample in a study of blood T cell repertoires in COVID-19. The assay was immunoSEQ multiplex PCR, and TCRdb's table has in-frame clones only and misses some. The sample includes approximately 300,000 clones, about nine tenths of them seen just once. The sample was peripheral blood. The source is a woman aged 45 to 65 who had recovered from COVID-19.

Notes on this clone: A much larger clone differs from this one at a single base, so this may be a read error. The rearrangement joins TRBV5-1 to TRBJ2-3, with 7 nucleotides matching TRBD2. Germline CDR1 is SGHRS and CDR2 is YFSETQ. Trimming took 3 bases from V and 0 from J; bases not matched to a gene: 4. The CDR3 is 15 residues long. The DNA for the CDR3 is TGCGCCAGCAGCTCTCTAGCGGCTAGCACAGATACGCAGTATTTT. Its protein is CASSSLAASTDTQYF.

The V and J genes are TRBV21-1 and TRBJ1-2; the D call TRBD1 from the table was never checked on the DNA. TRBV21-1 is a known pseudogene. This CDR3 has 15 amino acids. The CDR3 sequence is CASSKQDRANYGYTF. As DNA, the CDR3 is TGTGCCAGCAGCAAACAGGACAGGGCTAACTATGGCTACACCTTC.

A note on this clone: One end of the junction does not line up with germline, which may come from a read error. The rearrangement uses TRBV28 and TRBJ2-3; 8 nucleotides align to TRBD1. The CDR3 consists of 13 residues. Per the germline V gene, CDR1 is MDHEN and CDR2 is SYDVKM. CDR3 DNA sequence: TGTGCCAGCGGCGCCGGACAGGGCTACACGAGGAATTTT. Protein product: CASGAGQGYTRNF.

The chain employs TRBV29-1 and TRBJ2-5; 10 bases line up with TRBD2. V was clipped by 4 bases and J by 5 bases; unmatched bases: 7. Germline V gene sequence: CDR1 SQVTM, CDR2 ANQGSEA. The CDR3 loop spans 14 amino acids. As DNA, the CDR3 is TGCAGCGTTGCGGAACTAGCGGGGTCCGAGACCCAGTACTTC. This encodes CSVAELAGSETQYF.

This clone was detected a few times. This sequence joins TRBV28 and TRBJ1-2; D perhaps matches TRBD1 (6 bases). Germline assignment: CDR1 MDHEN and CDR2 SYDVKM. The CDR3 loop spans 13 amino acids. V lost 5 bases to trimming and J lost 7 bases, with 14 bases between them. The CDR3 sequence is CASSLLQGPGYTF. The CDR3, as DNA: TGTGCCAGCAGTCTCTTACAGGGACCTGGCTACACCTTC.

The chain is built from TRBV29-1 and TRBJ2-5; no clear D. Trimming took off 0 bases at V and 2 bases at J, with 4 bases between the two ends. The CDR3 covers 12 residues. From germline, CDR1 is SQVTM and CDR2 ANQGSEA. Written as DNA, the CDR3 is TGCAGCGTTGAAGAACAGCAAGAGACCCAGTACTTC. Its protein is CSVEEQQETQYF.